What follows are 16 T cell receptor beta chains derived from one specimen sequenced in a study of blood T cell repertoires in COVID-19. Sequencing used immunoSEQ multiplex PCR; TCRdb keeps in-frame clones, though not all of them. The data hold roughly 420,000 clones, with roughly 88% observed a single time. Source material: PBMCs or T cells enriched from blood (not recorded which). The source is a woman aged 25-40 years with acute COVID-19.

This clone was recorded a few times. CDR3 coding DNA: TGTGCCAGTAGAGGGAGAGATGAAAAACTGTTTTTT. Translated, it gives CASRGRDEKLFF. The J gene is TRBJ1-4, the V gene TRBV19; D gene uncertain. The V gene's germline CDR1 is LNHDA and CDR2 SQIVND (reference sequence). Trimming shortened V by 6 bases and J by 6 bases, and 8 bases separated the two germline ends. CDR3 size: 12 residues.

The CDR3 sequence: CASSLIGGLKLGAEAFF. The CDR3 DNA follows: TGTGCCAGCAGCTTAATTGGGGGACTTAAACTAGGGGCTGAAGCTTTCTTT. V and J are TRBV7-3 and TRBJ1-1, with a possible D match to TRBD1 (5 bases). Germline loops: CDR1 SGHTA, CDR2 FQGTGA. V shed 1 base and J shed 6 bases, with 21 bases lying between them. This CDR3 has 17 residues.

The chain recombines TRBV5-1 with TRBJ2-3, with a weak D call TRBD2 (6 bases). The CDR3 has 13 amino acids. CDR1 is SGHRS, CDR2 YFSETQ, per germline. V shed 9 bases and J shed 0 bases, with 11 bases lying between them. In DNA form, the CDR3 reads TGCGCCACCCGGGACTCAAGCACAGATACGCAGTATTTT. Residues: CATRDSSTDTQYF. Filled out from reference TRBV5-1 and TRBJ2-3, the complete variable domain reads KAGVTQTPRYLIKTRGQQVTLSCSPISGHRSVSWYQQTPGQGLQFLFEYFSETQRNKGNFPGRFSGRQFSNSRSEMNVSTLELGDSALYLCATRDSSTDTQYFGPGTRLTVL.

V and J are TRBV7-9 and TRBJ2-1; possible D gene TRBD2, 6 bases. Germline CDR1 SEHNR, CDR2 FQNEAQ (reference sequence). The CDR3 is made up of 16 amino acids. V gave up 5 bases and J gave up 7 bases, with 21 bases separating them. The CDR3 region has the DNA TGTGCCAGCAGCCCTGAAGGGACTCTACAGAGGAATGAGCAGTTCTTC. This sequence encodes CASSPEGTLQRNEQFF.

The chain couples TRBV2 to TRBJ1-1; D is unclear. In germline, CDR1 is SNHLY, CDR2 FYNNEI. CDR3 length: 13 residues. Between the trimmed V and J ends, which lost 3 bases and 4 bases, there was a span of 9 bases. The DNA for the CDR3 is TGTGCCAGCAGTGACGAGAGTTCCACTGAAGCTTTCTTT. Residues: CASSDESSTEAFF. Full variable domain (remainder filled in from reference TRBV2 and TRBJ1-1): EPEVTQTPSHQVTQMGQEVILRCVPISNHLYFYWYRQILGQKVEFLVSFYNNEISEKSEIFDDQFSVERPDGSNFTLKIRSTKLEDSAMYFCASSDESSTEAFFGQGTRLTVV.

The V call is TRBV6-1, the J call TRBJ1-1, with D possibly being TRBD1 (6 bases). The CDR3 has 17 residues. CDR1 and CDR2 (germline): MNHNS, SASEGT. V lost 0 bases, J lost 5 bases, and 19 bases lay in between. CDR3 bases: TGTGCCAGCAGTGAAGCAGGTCGGGGCAGGGGCATAACTGAAGCTTTCTTT. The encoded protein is CASSEAGRGRGITEAFF.

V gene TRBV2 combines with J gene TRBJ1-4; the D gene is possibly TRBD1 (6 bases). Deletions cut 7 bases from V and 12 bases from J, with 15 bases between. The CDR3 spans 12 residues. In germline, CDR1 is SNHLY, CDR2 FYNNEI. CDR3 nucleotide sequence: TGTGCCAGCACAGAACAGGGTGAGGAACTGTTTTTT. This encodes CASTEQGEELFF.

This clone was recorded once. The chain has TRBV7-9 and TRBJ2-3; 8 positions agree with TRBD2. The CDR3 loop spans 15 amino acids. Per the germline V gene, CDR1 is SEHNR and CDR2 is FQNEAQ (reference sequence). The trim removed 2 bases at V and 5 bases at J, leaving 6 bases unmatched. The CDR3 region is CASSLNGGAGDTQYF. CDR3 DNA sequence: TGTGCCAGCAGCTTAAACGGGGGGGCCGGAGATACGCAGTATTTT.

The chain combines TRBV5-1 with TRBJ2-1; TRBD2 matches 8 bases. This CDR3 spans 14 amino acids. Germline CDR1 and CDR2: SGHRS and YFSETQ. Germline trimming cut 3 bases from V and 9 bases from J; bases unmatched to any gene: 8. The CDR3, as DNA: TGCGCCAGCAGCTGGGGACTAGTCGTGGGTGAGCAGTTCTTC. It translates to CASSWGLVVGEQFF.

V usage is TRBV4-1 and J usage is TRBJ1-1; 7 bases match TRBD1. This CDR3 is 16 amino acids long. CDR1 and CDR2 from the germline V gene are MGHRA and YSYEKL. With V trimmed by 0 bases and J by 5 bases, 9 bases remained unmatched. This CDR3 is CASSQDSTRGATEAFF. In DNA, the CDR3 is TGCGCCAGCAGCCAAGATAGTACCAGGGGGGCGACTGAAGCTTTCTTT.

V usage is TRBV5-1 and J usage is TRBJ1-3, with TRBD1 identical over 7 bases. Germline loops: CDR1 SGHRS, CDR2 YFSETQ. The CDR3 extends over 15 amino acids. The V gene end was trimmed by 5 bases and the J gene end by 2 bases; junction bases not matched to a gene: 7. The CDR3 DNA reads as TGCGCCAGCAGGGAGTCGACAGGGCCTGGAAACACCATATATTTT. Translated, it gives CASRESTGPGNTIYF.

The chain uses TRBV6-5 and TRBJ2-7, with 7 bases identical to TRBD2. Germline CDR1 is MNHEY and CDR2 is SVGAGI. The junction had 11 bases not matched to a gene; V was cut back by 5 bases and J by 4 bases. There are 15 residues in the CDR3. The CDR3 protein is CASSLGRDGGYEQYF. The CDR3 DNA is TGTGCCAGCAGTCTTGGGAGGGACGGTGGTTACGAGCAGTACTTC.

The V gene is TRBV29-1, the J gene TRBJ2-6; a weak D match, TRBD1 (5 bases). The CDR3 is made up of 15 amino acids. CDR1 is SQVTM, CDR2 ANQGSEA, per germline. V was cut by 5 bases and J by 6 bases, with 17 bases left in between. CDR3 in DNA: TGCAGCGTTTTATCTTGGGGCGAAGAGGCCAACGTCCTGACTTTC. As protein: CSVLSWGEEANVLTF.

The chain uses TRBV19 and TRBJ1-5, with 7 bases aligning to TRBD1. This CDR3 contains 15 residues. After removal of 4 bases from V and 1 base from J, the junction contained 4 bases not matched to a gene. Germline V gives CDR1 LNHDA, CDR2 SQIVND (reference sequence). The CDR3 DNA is TGTGCCAGTAGTAACAGGGGTCGGAGCAATCAGCCCCAGCATTTT. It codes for CASSNRGRSNQPQHF.

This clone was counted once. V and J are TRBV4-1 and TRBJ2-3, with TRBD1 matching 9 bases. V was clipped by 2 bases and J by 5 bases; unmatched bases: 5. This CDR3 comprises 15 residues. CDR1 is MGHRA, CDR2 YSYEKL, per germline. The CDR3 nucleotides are TGCGCCAGCAGCCAACTACAGGGGGCGAGAGATACGCAGTATTTT. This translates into CASSQLQGARDTQYF.

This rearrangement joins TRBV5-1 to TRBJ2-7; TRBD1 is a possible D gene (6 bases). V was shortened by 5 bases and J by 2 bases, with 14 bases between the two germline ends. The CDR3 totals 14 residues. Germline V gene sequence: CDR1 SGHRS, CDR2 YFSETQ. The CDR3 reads CASSTGTNPYEQYF. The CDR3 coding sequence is TGCGCCAGCAGTACCGGGACAAACCCCTACGAGCAGTACTTC.